This passage covers 22 T cell receptor beta chains from one sample sequenced in a study of cytomegalovirus exposure and HLA in healthy donors. The PCR used 60 Vbeta and 13 Jbeta primers. Assay used: immunoSEQ multiplex PCR; TCRdb lists only in-frame clones, some missing. The sample holds 150,000 to 200,000 clones; about 90% are singletons and the top ten take around 1%. Sequencing was done on a sample of PBMCs. The receptors were sampled from a boy aged 2 to 10 in good health and CMV-seronegative.

The chain carries TRBV27 and TRBJ2-5, with 9 bases fitting TRBD2. The ends lost 2 bases at V and 6 bases at J; junction bases unmatched: 13. The CDR3 is made up of 17 amino acids. Looked up from germline, CDR1 is MNHEY and CDR2 is SMNVEV (reference sequence). CDR3 coding DNA: TGTGCCAGCAGTTTACTTCCCCGGGCTAGCGGGACAAAGACCCAGTACTTC. It translates to CASSLLPRASGTKTQYF.

The V and J genes are TRBV27 and TRBJ2-7, with TRBD2 as a possible D gene (7 bases). V shed 6 bases and J shed 0 bases, with 12 bases lying between them. CDR1 MNHEY and CDR2 SMNVEV come from the germline V gene (reference sequence). The CDR3 sequence is 14 residues long. The CDR3 sequence: CASRGGASSYEQYF. The CDR3 DNA is TGTGCCAGCAGGGGGGGGGCTAGCTCCTACGAGCAGTACTTC.

CDR3 amino acids: CASNSRGRDEKLFF. The CDR3, as DNA: TGTGCCAGCAATTCCAGGGGGCGCGATGAAAAACTGTTTTTT. This chain uses TRBV6-5 with TRBJ1-4, with 8 bases that match TRBD1. Germline CDR1 and CDR2: MNHEY and SVGAGI. The CDR3 totals 14 residues. V lost 7 bases, J lost 6 bases, and 7 bases stayed unmatched.

The J gene is TRBJ1-2, the V gene TRBV6-1; no reliable D call. V dropped 6 bases and J dropped 5 bases, with 16 bases sitting between them. Germline CDR1 reads MNHNS; CDR2 reads SASEGT. CDR3 length: 14 amino acids. The CDR3 nucleotides read TGTGCCAGCAGAGACCTTACAGCCCCTTATGGCTACACCTTC. Protein: CASRDLTAPYGYTF.

This clone was picked up a small number of times. V usage is TRBV18 and J usage is TRBJ2-2; a possible D gene is TRBD1 (6 bases). V was clipped by 3 bases and J by 4 bases, with 9 bases between them. Germline V gene sequence: CDR1 KGHSH, CDR2 LQKENI. CDR3 length: 14 amino acids. CDR3 nucleotide sequence: TGTGCCAGCTCACCCGTCAGGGGCACCGGGGAGCTGTTTTTT. Protein product: CASSPVRGTGELFF.

The chain recombines TRBV7-2 with TRBJ1-1; TRBD1 is a possible D gene (5 bases). This CDR3 has 14 residues. Between the trimmed V and J ends, which lost 3 bases and 1 base, there was a span of 9 bases. Germline V gene sequence: CDR1 SGHTA, CDR2 FQGNSA. CDR3 DNA: TGTGCCAGCAGCTTGGGGCAGGGGAACACTGAAGCTTTCTTT. As protein: CASSLGQGNTEAFF.

V and J are TRBV20-1 and TRBJ2-7; 7 bases are shared with TRBD2. The CDR3 length is 11 residues. The trim removed 3 bases at V and 10 bases at J, leaving 6 bases unmatched. Germline V gene data show CDR1 as DFQATT and CDR2 as SNEGSKA (reference sequence). The CDR3 bases are TGCAGTGCTAGGGGACCGGGACTACAGTACTTC. It codes for CSARGPGLQYF.

This clone is a singleton in its sample. J is TRBJ1-6 and V is TRBV5-1; TRBD1 agrees at 10 bases. CDR1 is SGHRS, CDR2 YFSETQ, per germline. This CDR3 comprises 15 residues. Trimming took 4 bases from V and 8 from J; bases not matched to a gene: 6. Here the CDR3 DNA reads TGCGCCAGCAGCAGACAGGGGGCGTCGGATTCACCCCTCCACTTT. Amino acid sequence: CASSRQGASDSPLHF.

V usage is TRBV7-9 and J usage is TRBJ2-1, with D maybe TRBD1 (6 bases). The CDR3 contains 16 residues. The V end lost 6 bases, the J end lost 2 bases, and 17 bases lay between the germline ends. CDR1 SEHNR and CDR2 FQNEAQ come from the germline V gene (reference sequence). The CDR3 here is CASSVIGQPPYNEQFF. CDR3 DNA: TGTGCCAGCAGTGTCATCGGACAGCCTCCCTACAATGAGCAGTTCTTC.

This clone was detected a few times. The chain couples TRBV7-9 to TRBJ1-4; D call uncertain. Deletions cut 5 bases from V and 5 bases from J, with 12 bases between. Germline V gives CDR1 SEHNR, CDR2 FQNEAQ (reference sequence). There are 14 residues in the CDR3. The CDR3 loop reads CASSAPGKNEKLFF. In DNA, the CDR3 is TGTGCCAGCAGCGCCCCGGGGAAAAATGAAAAACTGTTTTTT.

The chain combines TRBV11-2 with TRBJ1-6, with 7 bases identical to TRBD1. Germline V gives CDR1 SGHAT, CDR2 FQNNGV. CDR3 size: 17 residues. J gave up 1 base and V 1 base, and 4 bases lay outside the gene matches. CDR3 coding DNA: TGTGCCAGCAGCTTAGTAGGGACAGTTTCCTATAATTCACCCCTCCACTTT. Amino acids: CASSLVGTVSYNSPLHF.

The genes are TRBV19 and TRBJ2-4, with D perhaps matching TRBD2 (5 bases). The germline V gene encodes CDR1 LNHDA and CDR2 SQIVND (reference sequence). V lost 5 bases to trimming and J lost 3 bases, with 11 bases between them. The CDR3 extends over 14 amino acids. CDR3 region: CASSVGAGKNIQYF. The CDR3 bases are TGTGCCAGTAGTGTAGGCGCGGGCAAAAACATTCAGTACTTC.

The chain joins TRBV11-2 to TRBJ2-5; TRBD2 agrees at 9 bases. This CDR3 spans 17 amino acids. Germline lookup yields CDR1 SGHAT and CDR2 FQNNGV. Trimming cost V 1 base and J 4 bases; bases outside gene matches: 10. The CDR3 here is CASSLGSTSGLRETQYF. The CDR3 region has the DNA TGTGCCAGCAGCTTAGGGTCGACTAGCGGTCTGAGAGAGACCCAGTACTTC.

To note about this clone: Germline and junction disagree at one end, which may indicate a read error. The genes are TRBV11-2 and TRBJ2-7; 7 bases are shared with TRBD1. This CDR3 comprises 15 residues. The V gene's germline CDR1 is SGHAT and CDR2 FQNNGV. The CDR3: CASSLAGTVSDEQYF. The CDR3 DNA is TGTGCCAGCAGCTTGGCTGGGACAGTCTCCGACGAGCAGTACTTC.

The chain has TRBV7-9 and TRBJ2-7, with no clear D. Per germline, CDR1 SEHNR and CDR2 FQNEAQ (reference sequence). CDR3 length: 12 amino acids. Trimming stripped 5 bases from V and 0 bases from J, with 5 bases between. This CDR3 reads CASSPHSYEQYF. The CDR3 bases are TGTGCCAGCAGCCCCCACTCCTACGAGCAGTACTTC.

The genes are TRBV9 and TRBJ1-6; possible D gene TRBD1, 6 bases. CDR1 and CDR2 from the germline V gene are SGDLS and YYNGEE. The germline V and J ends were trimmed by 0 bases and 6 bases, with 10 bases remaining between them. CDR3 length: 15 residues. In DNA, the CDR3 is TGTGCCAGCAGCGTAGACAGGGAAGGTAATTCACCCCTCCACTTT. Translation: CASSVDREGNSPLHF.

V is TRBV28 and J is TRBJ2-2; 9 bases fit TRBD2. Unmatched junction bases numbered 10, after V lost 6 bases and J lost 2 bases. This CDR3 comprises 17 residues. Germline V gene sequence: CDR1 MDHEN, CDR2 SYDVKM. CDR3 amino acids: CASSRPRGGANTGELFF. In nucleotides, the CDR3 is TGTGCCAGCAGCCGTCCCCGCGGGGGGGCCAACACCGGGGAGCTGTTTTTT. The variable domain in full, completed from reference TRBV28 and TRBJ2-2, reads DVKVTQSSRYLVKRTGEKVFLECVQDMDHENMFWYRQDPGLGLRLIYFSYDVKMKEKGDIPEGYSVSREKKERFSLILESASTNQTSMYLCASSRPRGGANTGELFFGEGSRLTVL.

As regards this clone: Germline is not matched at one junction end, which may reflect a read error. This chain connects TRBV5-4 to TRBJ2-6; the D gene is possibly TRBD1 (5 bases). Looked up from germline, CDR1 is SGHNT and CDR2 is YYREEE (reference sequence). This CDR3 is built from 16 residues. CDR3 sequence reads: CASSWGTSSGANVLAF. CDR3 bases: TGTGCCAGCAGCTGGGGCACCTCCTCTGGGGCCAACGTCCTGGCTTTC.

The rearrangement joins TRBV11-2 to TRBJ1-2; 10 nucleotides match TRBD1. The CDR3 length is 13 residues. V was pared by 5 bases and J by 3 bases, with 0 bases of the junction left unmatched. The germline CDR1 and CDR2 sequences are SGHAT and FQNNGV. This CDR3 reads CASSGTGDYGYTF. The CDR3 coding sequence is TGTGCCAGCAGCGGGACAGGGGACTATGGCTACACCTTC.

The chain links TRBV5-4 to TRBJ1-4, with 7 nucleotides matching TRBD1. V shed 0 bases and J 4 bases; nucleotides not matched to a gene: 3. This CDR3 is built from 15 residues. From germline, CDR1 is SGHNT and CDR2 YYREEE (reference sequence). The CDR3 DNA reads as TGTGCCAGCAGCTTGGGGGGACAGCTTAATGAAAAACTGTTTTTT. This gives the protein CASSLGGQLNEKLFF.

The V gene is TRBV6-1, the J gene TRBJ1-2; 7 bases map to TRBD1. V dropped 5 bases and J dropped 7; count of bases not matched to a gene: 13. CDR1 and CDR2 from the germline V gene are MNHNS and SASEGT. The CDR3 loop spans 15 amino acids. CDR3 loop: CASSPKLKGASGYTF. The CDR3 DNA follows: TGTGCCAGCAGTCCAAAATTAAAGGGGGCGTCTGGCTACACCTTC.

The V gene is TRBV7-9, the J gene TRBJ1-3; 9 nucleotides agree with TRBD1. CDR1 SEHNR and CDR2 FQNEAQ come from the germline V gene (reference sequence). The V gene end was trimmed by 11 bases and the J gene end by 3 bases; junction bases not matched to a gene: 8. This CDR3 comprises 14 residues. This CDR3 is CAAHVDRGGNTIYF. CDR3 DNA: TGTGCCGCCCACGTGGACAGGGGTGGAAACACCATATATTTT.